Below, 13 T cell receptor beta chains from the same sample are listed, as sequenced in a study of OX40 agonist ivuxolimab in advanced cancers. Profiling relied on immunoSEQ multiplex PCR, and the TCRdb table lists in-frame clones only, not all of them. The sample carries roughly 18,000 clones, over 70% recorded once. This material consisted of CD4+ or CD8+ T cells sorted from blood, taken in a trial of the OX40 agonist ivuxolimab. These receptors originate from an adult with an advanced solid tumor such as melanoma, head and neck, liver or kidney cancer.

The sample holds one count of this clone. J is TRBJ2-1 and V is TRBV6-1; D not certain. The CDR3 consists of 16 residues. The V end lost 1 base, the J end lost 4 bases, and 14 bases lay between the germline ends. Germline assignment: CDR1 MNHNS and CDR2 SASEGT. CDR3 amino acids: CASSEGVAAPYNEQFF. The DNA of the CDR3 is TGTGCCAGCAGTGAAGGGGTAGCAGCCCCTTACAATGAGCAGTTCTTC.

CDR3 sequence reads: CASGDGNSYEQYF. CDR3 coding DNA: TGTGCCAGCGGCGACGGTAACTCCTACGAGCAGTACTTC. V gene TRBV4-2 combines with J gene TRBJ2-7, with D unclear. The CDR3 length is 13 residues. Trimming took 8 bases from V and 0 from J, leaving 11 bases between them. Germline V gene data show CDR1 as LGHNA and CDR2 as YNFKEQ.

V is TRBV9 and J is TRBJ2-1; 8 bases line up with TRBD1. V was clipped by 0 bases and J by 9 bases; unmatched bases: 2. The V gene's germline CDR1 is SGDLS and CDR2 YYNGEE. This CDR3 is 13 amino acids long. For the CDR3, the DNA is TGTGCCAGCAGCGTAGACAGGGGGACTGAGCAGTTCTTC. This translates into CASSVDRGTEQFF.

The rearrangement uses TRBV7-6 and TRBJ1-1; the D is unclear. The CDR3 is made up of 13 amino acids. Trimming cost V 5 bases and J 1 base, with 8 bases left between them. CDR1 and CDR2 from the germline V gene are SGHVS and FNYEAQ. CDR3 nucleotide sequence: TGTGCCAGCAGCCAATCTTGGAACACTGAAGCTTTCTTT. Residues: CASSQSWNTEAFF.

This clone has just a few counts. The V gene is TRBV6-1, the J gene TRBJ2-1; TRBD2 matches at 9 bases. Trimming at V came to 5 bases and at J to 8 bases, leaving 7 bases not matched to a gene. The germline V gene encodes CDR1 MNHNS and CDR2 SASEGT. This CDR3 is 14 amino acids long. CDR3 in DNA: TGTGCCAGCAGTAGGTTAGCGGGAGTCCATGAGCAGTTCTTC. It encodes CASSRLAGVHEQFF.

The chain has TRBV9 and TRBJ2-1, with D possibly being TRBD1 (6 bases). The CDR3 runs 16 residues. The germline V and J ends were trimmed by 0 bases and 7 bases, with 17 bases remaining between them. Germline V gives CDR1 SGDLS, CDR2 YYNGEE. CDR3 in amino acids: CASSVGDDRKTNEQFF. CDR3 coding DNA: TGTGCCAGCAGCGTAGGCGACGACAGGAAAACAAATGAGCAGTTCTTC. Filled out from reference TRBV9 and TRBJ2-1, the complete variable domain reads DSGVTQTPKHLITATGQRVTLRCSPRSGDLSVYWYQQSLDQGLQFLIQYYNGEERAKGNILERFSAQQFPDLHSELNLSSLELGDSALYFCASSVGDDRKTNEQFFGPGTRLTVL.

This clone appeared a few times. The chain recombines TRBV11-2 with TRBJ2-5; the match to TRBD2 covers 8 bases. Germline V gene sequence: CDR1 SGHAT, CDR2 FQNNGV. The CDR3 is made up of 15 amino acids. The V and J ends lost 1 base and 7 bases, in that order; junction bases with no gene match: 8. Here the CDR3 reads CASSLVSGTQGTQYF. The CDR3 DNA is TGTGCCAGCAGCTTAGTTAGCGGGACCCAGGGGACCCAGTACTTC.

The chain has TRBV19 and TRBJ1-2; 7 bases are a match to TRBD1. The CDR3 consists of 14 residues. Trimming took 2 bases from V and 8 from J; bases not matched to a gene: 8. Germline V lookup: CDR1 LNHDA, CDR2 SQIVND (reference sequence). The CDR3 DNA reads TGTGCCAGTAGTATAATTCCGACAGGGAGAGGCTACACCTTC. This encodes CASSIIPTGRGYTF.

By sample share, this clone is large. This chain joins TRBV7-3 and TRBJ2-7, with D possibly TRBD1 on 7 matching bases. Germline V gene lookup returns CDR1 SGHTA and CDR2 FQGTGA. Between the trimmed V and J ends, which lost 2 bases and 3 bases, there was a span of 11 bases. The CDR3 is 14 amino acids. This CDR3 is CASSLGGGNYEQYF. CDR3 bases: TGTGCCAGCAGCTTAGGAGGGGGCAACTACGAGCAGTACTTC.

J is TRBJ2-7 and V is TRBV30, with D perhaps TRBD2 (6 bases). The CDR3 has 12 residues. Germline V lookup: CDR1 GTSNPN, CDR2 SVGIG (reference sequence). The ends were cut back, 1 base at V and 5 bases at J, with 9 bases in the middle. CDR3 in amino acids: CAWSEEGHEQYF. DNA for the CDR3: TGTGCCTGGAGTGAGGAGGGCCACGAGCAGTACTTC.

The rearrangement uses TRBV4-1 and TRBJ1-2, with D unclear. The CDR3 runs to 11 residues. The V end lost 1 base, the J end lost 10 bases, and 7 bases lay between the germline ends. The germline V gene encodes CDR1 MGHRA and CDR2 YSYEKL. CDR3 loop: CASSQGRDYTF. DNA of the CDR3: TGCGCCAGCAGCCAAGGGCGGGACTACACCTTC.

This chain uses TRBV30 with TRBJ1-4, with no clear D. From germline, CDR1 is GTSNPN and CDR2 SVGIG (reference sequence). V lost 4 bases and J lost 7, with 4 bases in between. CDR3 length: 10 amino acids. In DNA form, the CDR3 reads TGTGCCTGGAAAGTTGAAAAACTGTTTTTT. This translates into CAWKVEKLFF.

The V call is TRBV2, the J call TRBJ1-5; 7 bases are shared with TRBD1. The CDR3 has 13 residues. Germline V CDR1 and CDR2: SNHLY, FYNNEI. Trimming at V came to 6 bases and at J to 7 bases, leaving 6 bases not matched to a gene. The CDR3 is CASSPQGGQPQHF. CDR3 nucleotides: TGTGCCAGCAGCCCCCAGGGGGGACAGCCCCAGCATTTT.